The clone carrying this TCR beta chain came up a few times. These data belong to a study of blood T cell repertoires in COVID-19. CDR1 and CDR2 from the germline V gene are ENHRY and SYGVKD. The trim removed 6 bases at V and 3 bases at J, leaving 9 bases unmatched. CDR3 size: 16 residues. Measured with immunoSEQ multiplex PCR; TCRdb has only the in-frame clones, and not every one. Of 300,000 to 350,000 clones listed, more than 80% were seen once; the top ten hold approximately 6.8%. This receptor was obtained from a young woman with COVID-19, enrolled during active disease. The material sequenced was peripheral blood. The chain is built from TRBV10-3 and TRBJ1-2, with TRBD1 identical over 11 bases. The CDR3 DNA sequence: TGTGCCATCAGCGCCCAACGGGGACAGGGGGACTATGGCTACACCTTC. Amino acids: CAISAQRGQGDYGYTF.